What follows describes a single TCR beta chain. Its antigen is still unknown. In germline, CDR1 is SGHNT, CDR2 YYREEE (reference sequence). This CDR3 spans 14 amino acids. Trimming took 0 bases from V and 5 from J, leaving 12 bases between them. CD4 T cells were positively selected, then CD8 T cells from the CD4-negative fraction. These data are taken from a study of naive and memory T cell subsets. Two oligonucleotides, mixed equimolar, formed the beta constant-region primer covering TRBC1 and TRBC2. Four rounds of PCR amplified the ligated cDNA using nested alpha and beta constant-region primers plus SP2. One entry per CDR3 protein, called by TCRdb with MiXCR from the UMI-ligation and nested PCR reads. The sample has 120,000 to 150,000 distinct CDR3 sequences, around 21% seen once. Broader study findings: Especially in CD8 cells, naive repertoires contained a few larger clonotypes, possibly CD45RA-re-expressing memory cells. In CD4 and CD8 cells, diversity dropped from naive through EMRA. There was no ground truth to check naive and memory subset results. Activation and differentiation may alter RNA-based TCR counts.

The source of this sequence is a human donor in good health. The chain joins TRBV5-4 to TRBJ2-7; TRBD2 might be the D (5 bases). The sequenced sample consisted of naive CD8+ T cells from blood. This CDR3 is CASSLEVTSDEQYF. CDR3 coding DNA: TGTGCCAGCAGCTTGGAGGTCACTAGTGACGAGCAGTACTTC. The full variable domain, rest sourced from reference TRBV5-4 and TRBJ2-7, is ETGVTQSPTHLIKTRGQQVTLRCSSQSGHNTVSWYQQALGQGPQFIFQYYREEENGRGNFPPRFSGLQFPNYSSELNVNALELDDSALYLCASSLEVTSDEQYFGPGTRLTVT.